What follows is one T cell receptor beta chain and its context. Its matching antigen is unknown. These data originate in a study of cytomegalovirus exposure and HLA in healthy donors. As for the study in general: The study placed less than 90% of its 398 genotyped donors in the Caucasian-associated ancestry cluster.

The PCR ran on 60 Vbeta and 13 Jbeta primers. Repertoires were generated with immunoSEQ multiplex PCR, while TCRdb's copy carries only in-frame clones and drops some. This table holds about 100,000 clones, 79% found once. The V and J ends lost 1 base and 7 bases, in that order; junction bases with no gene match: 10. This CDR3 is 16 amino acids long. In germline, CDR1 is SGHTA, CDR2 FQGNSA. Findings and limits, study-wide: Being productive about 90% or about 30% of the time was typical of most TCR beta V segments in an earlier analysis. Clonal expansion, a later analysis showed, was greater in HLA-associated TCR beta chains than in equally common others.

The chain links TRBV7-2 to TRBJ2-1; 7 bases are a match to TRBD1. The sequence derives from a female donor in good health and CMV-seropositive. Sequencing was performed on PBMCs. CDR3 nucleotide sequence: TGTGCCAGCAGCTTAGTAGGTTACGGGACAGTAAATGAGCAGTTCTTC. This encodes CASSLVGYGTVNEQFF.